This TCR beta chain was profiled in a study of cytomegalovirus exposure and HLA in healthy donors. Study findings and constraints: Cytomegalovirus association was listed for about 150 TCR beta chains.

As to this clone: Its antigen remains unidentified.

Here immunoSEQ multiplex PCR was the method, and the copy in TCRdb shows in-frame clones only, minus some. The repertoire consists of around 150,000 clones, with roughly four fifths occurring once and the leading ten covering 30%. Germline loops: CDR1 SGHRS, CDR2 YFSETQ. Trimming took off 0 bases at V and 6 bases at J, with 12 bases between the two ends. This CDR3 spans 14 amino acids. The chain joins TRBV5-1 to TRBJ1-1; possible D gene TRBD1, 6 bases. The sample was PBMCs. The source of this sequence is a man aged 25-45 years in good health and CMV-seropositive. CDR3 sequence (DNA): TGCGCCAGCAGCTTGGCGGGAGGGGGGGCTGAAGCTTTCTTT. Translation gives CASSLAGGGAEAFF.